This TCR beta chain was recovered during a study of CD8+CD57+ T cells in acquired aplastic anemia. Study in general: DNA from sorted CD4+ and CD8+ cells averaged around 3.5 ug.

All sequencing subjects had displayed CD8+CD57+ cell expansion on flow cytometry. Severe acquired aplastic anemia was the diagnosis recorded for all patients. Patient blood was sampled before any therapy had been received. V was shortened by 3 bases and J by 6 bases, with 5 bases between the two germline ends. CDR3 length: 12 amino acids. Germline V gene lookup returns CDR1 SGHTA and CDR2 FQGTGA. Genomic DNA, serving as template, underwent TCR beta VDJ and CDR3 profiling. TCRdb fed the reads into MiXCR, producing one record per CDR3 protein. This sample has about 200,000 distinct CDR3 sequences; about 60% occur once, and the top ten carry roughly three fifths. This clonotype was detected a few times.

The clonotype comes from a human donor with aplastic anemia. The material sequenced was sorted CD4+, CD8+, or CD8+CD57+ T cells (not recorded which) from PBMCs. This rearrangement joins TRBV7-3 to TRBJ2-2; D remains unclear. The CDR3 DNA reads TGTGCCAGCAGCTTCAACTCCGGGGAGCTGTTTTTT. Translation gives CASSFNSGELFF.